What follows are 5 T cell receptor beta chains derived from one specimen sequenced in a study of cytomegalovirus exposure and HLA in healthy donors. This PCR relied on a set of 60 Vbeta primers and 13 Jbeta primers. Clones were read by immunoSEQ multiplex PCR, and TCRdb kept only the in-frame ones, dropping some. The table shows around 190,000 clones, with 65% to 90% occurring only once. Source material: PBMCs. These receptors were obtained from a woman in her forties or fifties in good health and CMV-seronegative.

The chain employs TRBV27 and TRBJ2-5, with a tentative D call TRBD1 (5 bases). The DNA end lines up better with TRBJ2-7; the J call may be wrong. The CDR3 runs to 13 residues. Germline assignment: CDR1 MNHEY and CDR2 SMNVEV (reference sequence). The CDR3 sequence is CASRHNQGSEQYF. DNA for the CDR3: TGTGCCAGCAGACATAATCAGGGATCCGAGCAGTACTTC.

V usage is TRBV5-6 and J usage is TRBJ2-6; 8 positions match TRBD1. V shed 3 bases and J 1 base; nucleotides not matched to a gene: 0. CDR3 length: 15 residues. CDR1 is SGHDT and CDR2 is YYEEEE in the germline V gene. Written as DNA, the CDR3 is TGTGCCAGCAGCTACAGGGGGTCTGGGGCCAACGTCCTGACTTTC. Its translation: CASSYRGSGANVLTF.

About this clone: The same CDR3 arises from other DNA sequences in this sample as well. The chain couples TRBV7-2 to TRBJ2-7; 10 bases match TRBD2. This CDR3 is built from 16 residues. V shed 1 base, J shed 6 bases, and the junction held 9 bases outside the gene matches. CDR1 and CDR2 (germline): SGHTA, FQGNSA. The CDR3 DNA reads as TGTGCCAGCAGCTTAGTGGCTAGCGGGAGAATGGGCGAGCAGTACTTC. Its protein product is CASSLVASGRMGEQYF.

The V call is TRBV27, the J call TRBJ2-7; TRBD2 aligns across 9 bases. The junction had 8 bases not matched to a gene; V was cut back by 4 bases and J by 4 bases. The germline gives CDR1 MNHEY, CDR2 SMNVEV (reference sequence). The CDR3 totals 15 residues. The CDR3 DNA reads TGTGCCAGCAGTTCTCCGACTAGCGGATTATACGAGCAGTACTTC. Protein product: CASSSPTSGLYEQYF.

This clone was observed a single time. V usage is TRBV13 and J usage is TRBJ2-3; weak D call: TRBD2 (6 bases). V lost 0 bases and J 6 bases, leaving 10 bases between the germline ends. The CDR3 covers 14 residues. Per germline, CDR1 PRHDT and CDR2 FYEKMQ (reference sequence). The CDR3 sequence: CASSLGEGGDTQYF. The CDR3 DNA reads TGTGCCAGCAGCTTAGGGGAGGGCGGGGATACGCAGTATTTT.